This T cell receptor beta chain was retrieved from a study of T-cell memory formation after mild COVID-19. 5'RACE primed at constant segments yielded TCR alpha and TCR beta cDNA libraries bearing sample barcodes and UMIs. TCRdb recomputed calls from the 5' RACE reads with MiXCR, one row per CDR3 protein. This table has 240,000 or so distinct CDR3 sequences, approximately 9% appearing once. Deletions cut 3 bases from V and 4 bases from J, with 18 bases between. CDR1 and CDR2 (germline): KGHSH, LQKENI. The CDR3 contains 16 residues. The rearrangement joins TRBV18 to TRBJ1-1, with D tentatively TRBD1 (6 bases). This TCR was recovered from a man aged 18-30 years who had mild COVID-19 (a few samples of this study predate the infection). Cell type and time point are not known. The source material was PBMCs or a T cell subset sorted from them (not recorded which). This chain's CDR3 is CASSPNRVGASTEAFF. CDR3 sequence (DNA): TGTGCCAGCTCACCTAACAGGGTTGGGGCGAGCACTGAAGCTTTCTTT. Complete variable domain (other parts from reference TRBV18 and TRBJ1-1): NAGVMQNPRHLVRRRGQEARLRCSPMKGHSHVYWYRQLPEEGLKFMVYLQKENIIDESGMPKERFSAEFPKEGPSILRIQQVVRGDSAAYFCASSPNRVGASTEAFFGQGTRLTVV.